This TCR beta chain was sequenced in a study of identifying expanded T cells in peripheral blood. Findings and limits, study-wide: Roughly two-week clone count variance significantly increased as total template count grew. Differentially abundant clones: roughly 1.2 between replicates, 16.4 at around 14 days, around 19 at four.

No infections or other immune events were documented during collection. As concerns this clone: Antigen: not known.

Produced via immunoSEQ multiplex PCR; TCRdb's table is partial and in-frame only. The top ten clones hold under 3.5% of a sample with some 75,000 clones, roughly 90% of them seen once. The clonotype was recovered from a person aged 18 to 70 in good health. Material: blood.

The CDR3 is CASSTGTSVGLDEQFF. The CDR3 region has the DNA TGTGCCAGTAGTACCGGGACTAGCGTAGGTTTGGATGAGCAGTTCTTC. The chain joins TRBV19 to TRBJ2-1; 10 bases fit TRBD2. The J segment lost 8 bases and the V segment lost 4 bases, leaving 11 bases of the junction unmatched. The CDR3 sequence is 16 residues long. CDR1 and CDR2 from the germline V gene are LNHDA and SQIVND (reference sequence).